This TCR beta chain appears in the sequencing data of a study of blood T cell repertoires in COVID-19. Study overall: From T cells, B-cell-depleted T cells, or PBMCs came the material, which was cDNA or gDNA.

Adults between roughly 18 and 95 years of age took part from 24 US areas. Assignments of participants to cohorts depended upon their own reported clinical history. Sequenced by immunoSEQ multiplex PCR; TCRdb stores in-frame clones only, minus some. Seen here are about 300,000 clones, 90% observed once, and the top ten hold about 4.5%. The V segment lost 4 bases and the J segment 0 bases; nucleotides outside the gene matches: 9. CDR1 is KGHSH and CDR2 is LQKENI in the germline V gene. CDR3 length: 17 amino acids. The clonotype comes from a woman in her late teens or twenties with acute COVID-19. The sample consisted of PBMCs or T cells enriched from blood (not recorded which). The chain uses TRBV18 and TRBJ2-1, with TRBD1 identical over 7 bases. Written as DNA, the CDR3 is TGTGCCAGCTCACTCCAACAGGGGCCCGGCTCCTACAATGAGCAGTTCTTC. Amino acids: CASSLQQGPGSYNEQFF.